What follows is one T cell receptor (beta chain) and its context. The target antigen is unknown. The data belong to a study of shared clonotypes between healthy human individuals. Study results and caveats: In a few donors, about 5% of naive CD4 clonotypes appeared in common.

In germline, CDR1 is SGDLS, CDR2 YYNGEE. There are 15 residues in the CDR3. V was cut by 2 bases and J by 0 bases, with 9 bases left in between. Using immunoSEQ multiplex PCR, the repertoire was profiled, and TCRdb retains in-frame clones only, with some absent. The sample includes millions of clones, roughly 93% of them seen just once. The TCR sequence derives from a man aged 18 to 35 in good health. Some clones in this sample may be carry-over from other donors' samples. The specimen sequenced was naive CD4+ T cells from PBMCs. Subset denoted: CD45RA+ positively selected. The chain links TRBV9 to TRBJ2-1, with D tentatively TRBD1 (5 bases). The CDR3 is CASSVMDNSYNEQFF. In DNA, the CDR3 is TGTGCCAGCAGCGTGATGGACAACTCCTACAATGAGCAGTTCTTC.